The sequence of this T cell receptor (beta chain) was determined in a study of T cell clonality in common variable immunodeficiency. Study-wide points: Reportedly, TCR beta sequences from common variable immunodeficiency showed fewer deletions and N-nucleotide insertions. Fewer TCRbeta clones were shared among CVID subjects than controls. TCRbeta clonality was increased in CVID versus healthy controls.

The junction had 7 bases not matched to a gene; V was cut back by 5 bases and J by 2 bases. This CDR3 has 15 amino acids. Germline CDR1 KGHDR, CDR2 SFDVKD. Sequencing input was equivalent genomic DNA from CVID and controls. Method: immunoSEQ multiplex PCR; TCRdb's copy keeps in-frame clones and lacks some. The repertoire yields 55,000 to 65,000 clones, none seen only once; the top ten contain around 1.6%. This clone was detected many times. Its antigen is unknown. Read coverage stops 3 residues before the CDR3 terminus; the germline J gene supplies the remainder. The TCR originated in a person aged 18 to 70 in good health. The chain joins TRBV24-1 to TRBJ2-5; 7 bases line up with TRBD1. The sequenced sample was peripheral blood mononuclear cells. CDR3 bases read: TGTGCCACCAGTGCTGCCGGGACAGCGCAAGAGACC. Protein product: CATSAAGTAQET. The CDR3, in full, reads CATSAAGTAQETQYF.